This record concerns one TCR beta chain sequence. Its antigen is as yet unknown. The CDR3 has 16 residues. Germline V gene data show CDR1 as MNHEY and CDR2 as SMNVEV (reference sequence). Germline trimming cut 7 bases from V and 7 bases from J; bases unmatched to any gene: 13. This specimen belongs to a study of cytomegalovirus exposure and HLA in healthy donors. Study conclusions and caveats: In a later analysis, TCR beta V- and J-gene trimming showed a link to a missense DCLRE1C variant.

PCR was performed using 60 Vbeta and 13 Jbeta primers. The data were produced by immunoSEQ multiplex PCR, yet TCRdb's version contains in-frame clones alone and is incomplete. Here the sample table reports 130,000 to 150,000 clones. The chain has TRBV27 and TRBJ1-6; 7 bases line up with TRBD1. This sequence was found in a man aged 40-50 years in good health and CMV-seronegative. Sequencing was performed on PBMCs. Here the CDR3 DNA reads TGTGCCAGCACCGTACTCACAGGGGCTGGAAATTCACCCCTCCACTTT. Translation: CASTVLTGAGNSPLHF.